The rows below give T cell receptor beta chains drawn from one sample of a study of Graves' ophthalmopathy and Graves' hyperthyroidism. TCRdb used MiXCR to reprocess the multiplex PCR reads, holding one entry per CDR3 protein. The sample lists 150,000 or so distinct CDR3 sequences; around 40% were seen once. The source material was peripheral blood. These receptor sequences come from a man aged 25 to 45 with Graves' ophthalmopathy. Both conserved end residues are part of each CDR3. Fields, in order: clone size, J gene, D gene, V gene, CDR3 protein, CDR3 DNA. The D gene is left open where the match is weak. Size is stated for part of the rows, as once, few or many counts, or as a class when the clone is expanded.

NA	TRBJ2-7	TRBD2	TRBV7-2	CASGGGEQYF	TGTGCCAGCGGCGGGGGCGAGCAGTACTTC
many	TRBJ1-1	TRBD1	TRBV5-1	CASSSRDSTEAFF	TGCGCCAGCAGCAGCCGGGACAGCACTGAAGCTTTCTTT
many	TRBJ2-2	NA	TRBV24-1	CATSKGANTGELFF	TGTGCCACCAGTAAGGGGGCGAACACCGGGGAGCTGTTTTTT
many	TRBJ2-7	TRBD1	TRBV6-5	CASSYSLHRGPSYEQYF	TGTGCCAGCAGTTACTCCCTCCACAGGGGGCCTTCCTACGAGCAGTACTTC
NA	TRBJ1-5	NA	TRBV12-3/TRBV12-4	CASSADKSNQPQHF	TGTGCCAGCAGCGCCGATAAGAGCAATCAGCCCCAGCATTTT
many	TRBJ2-7	TRBD2	TRBV28	CASSVRDGLDEQYF	TGTGCCAGCAGTGTCCGGGACGGACTAGACGAGCAGTACTTC
NA	TRBJ2-7	NA	TRBV6-2/TRBV6-3	CASHRENLGEQYF	TGTGCCAGCCACCGGGAGAACCTTGGGGAGCAGTACTTC
many	TRBJ2-5	TRBD1	TRBV20-1	CSARSPGTGVLETQYF	TGCAGTGCTAGGAGCCCCGGGACAGGGGTGTTGGAGACCCAGTACTTC
few	TRBJ1-1	TRBD1	TRBV20-1	CSAREGTGGGTEAFF	TGCAGTGCTAGAGAAGGGACAGGGGGAGGCACTGAAGCTTTCTTT
NA	TRBJ2-7	TRBD1	TRBV6-2/TRBV6-3	CASTTGTAYEQYF	TGTGCCAGCACCACAGGGACAGCCTACGAGCAGTACTTC
NA	TRBJ1-6	NA	TRBV25-1	CASSEMAGTNSPLHF	TGTGCCAGCAGTGAAATGGCAGGGACGAATTCACCCCTCCACTTT
many	TRBJ1-6	NA	TRBV11-1	CASSPGQTPNSPLHF	TGTGCCAGCAGCCCCGGACAGACGCCTAATTCACCCCTCCACTTT
many	TRBJ1-5	NA	TRBV2	CASSEDRNQPQHF	TGTGCCAGCAGTGAGGACAGAAATCAGCCCCAGCATTTT
many	TRBJ1-2	NA	TRBV12-3/TRBV12-4	CASSSGPRYGYTF	TGTGCCAGCAGTTCAGGGCCCCGTTATGGCTACACCTTC
many	TRBJ2-7	NA	TRBV12-3/TRBV12-4	CASNLGGYEQYF	TGTGCCAGCAATTTAGGGGGCTACGAGCAGTACTTC
many	TRBJ1-1	NA	TRBV6-2/TRBV6-3	CASSYTGGNTEAFF	TGTGCCAGCAGTTACACAGGAGGGAACACTGAAGCTTTCTTT
NA	TRBJ2-7	NA	TRBV20-1	CSAGAPRSYEQYF	TGCAGTGCTGGAGCCCCGCGCTCCTACGAGCAGTACTTC
NA	TRBJ2-4	NA	TRBV6-1	CASSEFKTVLRQYF	TGTGCCAGCAGTGAATTTAAAACCGTACTACGACAGTACTTC
few	TRBJ2-1	NA	TRBV20-1	CSARDLRLVGAYNEQFF	TGCAGTGCTAGAGACCTACGACTAGTGGGCGCCTACAATGAGCAGTTCTTC
many	TRBJ1-1	NA	TRBV14	CASSQVSWNTEAFF	TGTGCCAGCAGCCAAGTGTCGTGGAACACTGAAGCTTTCTTT
many	TRBJ1-2	NA	TRBV11-2	CASSPSRRERPYGYTF	TGTGCCAGCAGCCCTAGTCGGAGGGAGAGACCCTATGGCTACACCTTC
NA	TRBJ2-7	NA	TRBV6-2/TRBV6-3	CASTLRGSSYEQYF	TGTGCCAGCACCCTCCGGGGGAGCTCCTACGAGCAGTACTTC
NA	TRBJ2-7	TRBD2	TRBV5-1	CASSLGLAGLEQYF	TGCGCCAGCAGCTTAGGACTAGCGGGACTTGAGCAGTACTTC
NA	TRBJ2-7	NA	TRBV9	CASSVGASKGYEQYF	TGTGCCAGCAGCGTAGGGGCTAGCAAAGGCTACGAGCAGTACTTC
NA	TRBJ2-7	NA	TRBV29-1	CSVEATGNPYEQYF	TGCAGCGTTGAAGCTACAGGGAATCCTTACGAGCAGTACTTC
many	TRBJ1-5	NA	TRBV20-1	CSARGGAAGRNQPQHF	TGCAGTGCTAGAGGAGGGGCAGCAGGGAGGAATCAGCCCCAGCATTTT
many	TRBJ1-1	TRBD1	TRBV6-2/TRBV6-3	CASGLKRQGEAFF	TGTGCCAGCGGCTTGAAACGACAGGGGGAAGCTTTCTTT
NA	TRBJ1-2	NA	TRBV6-5	CASSYQDFRHGYTF	TGTGCCAGCAGTTACCAGGACTTCAGGCATGGCTACACCTTC
many	TRBJ1-3	NA	TRBV30	CAWSVGQSSGNTIYF	TGTGCCTGGAGTGTAGGGCAAAGCTCTGGAAACACCATATATTTT
NA	TRBJ1-1	NA	TRBV6-5	CASSLLGYGGPTEAFF	TGTGCCAGCAGTTTATTGGGGTACGGGGGCCCCACTGAAGCTTTCTTT
NA	TRBJ1-3	NA	TRBV7-9	CASSSRVESGNTIYF	TGTGCCAGCAGCAGCAGGGTAGAGTCTGGAAACACCATATATTTT
NA	TRBJ2-5	NA	TRBV28	CASSLQGSIETQYF	TGTGCCAGCAGTTTACAGGGATCGATAGAGACCCAGTACTTC
many	TRBJ2-7	TRBD2	TRBV19	CASSGKETSGSVEQYF	TGTGCCAGTAGTGGTAAAGAGACTAGCGGGAGTGTCGAGCAGTACTTC
NA	TRBJ1-6	TRBD1	TRBV7-2	CASSMDRGRGSPLHF	TGTGCCAGCAGCATGGACAGGGGACGTGGTTCACCCCTCCACTTT
NA	TRBJ1-2	TRBD1	TRBV19	CASSIEDRADGYTF	TGTGCCAGTAGTATAGAGGACAGGGCGGATGGCTACACCTTC
many	TRBJ2-7	NA	TRBV28	CASSLRQVGSYEQYF	TGTGCCAGCAGTTTAAGACAGGTCGGCTCCTACGAGCAGTACTTC
many	TRBJ2-5	NA	TRBV7-2	CASSSTRGQETQYF	TGTGCCAGCAGCTCCACGCGGGGCCAAGAGACCCAGTACTTC
once	TRBJ2-7	TRBD1	TRBV6-1	CASSPRDRGVYEQYF	TGTGCCAGCAGTCCAAGGGACAGGGGCGTTTACGAGCAGTACTTC
NA	TRBJ1-2	NA	TRBV6-4	CASKMTVNYGYTF	TGTGCCAGCAAAATGACAGTTAACTATGGCTACACCTTC
few	TRBJ2-7	NA	TRBV6-2/TRBV6-3	CASSYRLPRLEQYF	TGTGCCAGCAGTTACCGGTTACCCCGTCTAGAGCAGTACTTC
few	TRBJ2-7	NA	TRBV7-2	CASSFRQGNEQYF	TGTGCCAGCAGCTTTAGGCAGGGGAACGAGCAGTACTTC
NA	TRBJ1-1	NA	TRBV10-3	CASRRGGDTEAFF	TGTGCCAGCAGAAGGGGGGGGGACACTGAAGCTTTCTTT
few	TRBJ2-1	TRBD2	TRBV6-5	CASSTRLAGKLNEQFF	TGTGCCAGCAGTACCCGACTAGCGGGAAAGCTCAATGAGCAGTTCTTC
many	TRBJ2-7	TRBD1	TRBV12-3/TRBV12-4	CASTLDRGNPYEQYF	TGTGCCAGCACCCTAGACAGGGGGAATCCCTACGAGCAGTACTTC
few	TRBJ1-1	TRBD1	TRBV6-1	CASSVDRVGTEAFF	TGTGCCAGCAGCGTCGACAGGGTTGGCACTGAAGCTTTCTTT
few	TRBJ1-6	NA	TRBV6-5	CASSFRSGSPLHF	TGTGCCAGCAGTTTCCGATCTGGGTCACCCCTCCACTTT
NA	TRBJ2-7	TRBD1	TRBV7-9	CASSGAGQGFNEQYF	TGTGCCAGCAGTGGGGCGGGACAGGGTTTCAACGAGCAGTACTTC
NA	TRBJ2-7	TRBD2	TRBV12-3/TRBV12-4	CASSLRRGLAGARYEQYF	TGTGCCAGCAGTTTACGGAGAGGACTAGCGGGAGCGAGGTACGAGCAGTACTTC
many	TRBJ1-2	TRBD1	TRBV7-6	CASSEGQDYGYTF	TGTGCCAGCAGCGAGGGACAGGACTATGGCTACACCTTC
NA	TRBJ2-2	NA	TRBV6-5	CASSYSSRGRGTGELFF	TGTGCCAGCAGTTACTCCAGCAGGGGACGGGGCACCGGGGAGCTGTTTTTT
many	TRBJ1-3	NA	TRBV6-5	CASSRAARGNTIYF	TGTGCCAGCAGTCGGGCAGCTCGAGGAAACACCATATATTTT
many	TRBJ2-6	NA	TRBV2	CASSTSSGANVLTF	TGTGCCAGCAGTACGAGCTCTGGGGCCAACGTCCTGACTTTC
NA	TRBJ1-1	NA	TRBV6-2/TRBV6-3	CASDGGGATEAFF	TGTGCCAGCGACGGGGGAGGGGCCACTGAAGCTTTCTTT
NA	TRBJ1-2	NA	TRBV28	CASSSPDSPYGYTF	TGTGCCAGCAGTTCCCCAGACAGTCCCTATGGCTACACCTTC